This TCR beta chain was sequenced during a study of cytomegalovirus exposure and HLA in healthy donors. PCR involved 60 Vbeta and 13 Jbeta primers. Some clones are missing from TCRdb's copy, which holds only in-frame ones; the method was immunoSEQ multiplex PCR. The sample gives more than 85,000 clones, 65% to 80% of which show up once; roughly 15% is in the top ten. After removal of 0 bases from V and 0 bases from J, the junction contained 3 bases not matched to a gene. Germline V gives CDR1 SGHRS, CDR2 YFSETQ. The CDR3 spans 16 residues. The receptor was derived from a woman in her forties or fifties in good health and CMV-seropositive. The specimen was PBMCs. The rearrangement links TRBV5-1 to TRBJ1-1; 9 bases map to TRBD1. CDR3 coding DNA: TGCGCCAGCAGCTTGGGCGGGACAGGGATGAACACTGAAGCTTTCTTT. This gives the protein CASSLGGTGMNTEAFF.